This TCR beta chain originates from a study of T cell responses to AZD1222 COVID-19 vaccine. At the level of the study: Pooled in the analysis were second doses at about 4 or about 12 weeks. Study-wide results and caveats: Donors, mostly white British, included more females; clonal diversity was possibly underestimated.

As regards this clone: Antigen specificity is unknown.

Germline-derived CDR1 and CDR2 are GTSNPN and SVGIG (reference sequence). This CDR3 contains 14 residues. With 5 bases removed from V and 0 bases from J, the gap between germline ends came to 11 bases. TCRdb keeps only in-frame clones here, not all; method: immunoSEQ multiplex PCR. The sample has 150,000 or so clones, over 90% seen once; the top ten hold approximately 4.9%. The starting material was peripheral blood, obtained on day 0 of AZD1222 vaccination. This sequence joins TRBV30 and TRBJ1-5; D ambiguous. The sequence was collected from an adult in good health. The CDR3 coding sequence is TGTGCCTGGGGGTTGGGGTATAGCAATCAGCCCCAGCATTTT. It specifies CAWGLGYSNQPQHF.